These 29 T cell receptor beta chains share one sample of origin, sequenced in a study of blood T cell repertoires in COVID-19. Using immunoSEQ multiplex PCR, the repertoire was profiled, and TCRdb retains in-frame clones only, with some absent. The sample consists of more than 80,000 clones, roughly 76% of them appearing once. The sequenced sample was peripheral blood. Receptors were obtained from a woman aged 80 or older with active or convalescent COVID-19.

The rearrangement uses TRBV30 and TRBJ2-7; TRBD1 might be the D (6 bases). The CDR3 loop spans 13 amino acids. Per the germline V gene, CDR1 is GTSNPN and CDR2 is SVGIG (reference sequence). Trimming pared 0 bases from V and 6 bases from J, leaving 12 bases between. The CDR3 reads CAWSVRLGAEQYF. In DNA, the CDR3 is TGTGCCTGGAGTGTACGATTGGGGGCCGAGCAGTACTTC.

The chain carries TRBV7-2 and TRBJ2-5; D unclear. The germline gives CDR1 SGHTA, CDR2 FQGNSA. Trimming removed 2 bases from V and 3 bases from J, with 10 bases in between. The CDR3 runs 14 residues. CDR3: CASSLQLGKETQYF. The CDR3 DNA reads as TGTGCCAGCAGCTTACAGTTGGGCAAAGAGACCCAGTACTTC.

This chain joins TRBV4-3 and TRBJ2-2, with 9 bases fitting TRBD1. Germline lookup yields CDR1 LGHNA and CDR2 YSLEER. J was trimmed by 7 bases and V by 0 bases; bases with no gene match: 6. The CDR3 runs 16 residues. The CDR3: CASSQDYGTGSGELFF. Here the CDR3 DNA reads TGCGCCAGCAGCCAAGATTATGGGACAGGGAGCGGGGAGCTGTTTTTT.

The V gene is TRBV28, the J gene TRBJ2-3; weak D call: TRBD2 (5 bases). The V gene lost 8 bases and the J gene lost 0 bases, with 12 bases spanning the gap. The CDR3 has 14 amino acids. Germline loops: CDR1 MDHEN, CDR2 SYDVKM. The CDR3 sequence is CASRRQSSTDTQYF. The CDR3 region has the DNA TGTGCCAGCCGGAGGCAATCTAGCACAGATACGCAGTATTTT.

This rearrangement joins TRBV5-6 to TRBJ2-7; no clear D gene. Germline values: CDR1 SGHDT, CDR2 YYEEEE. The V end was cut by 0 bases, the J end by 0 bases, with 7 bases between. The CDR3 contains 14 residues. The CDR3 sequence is CASSLASFSYEQYF. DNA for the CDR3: TGTGCCAGCAGCTTGGCCAGTTTCTCCTACGAGCAGTACTTC.

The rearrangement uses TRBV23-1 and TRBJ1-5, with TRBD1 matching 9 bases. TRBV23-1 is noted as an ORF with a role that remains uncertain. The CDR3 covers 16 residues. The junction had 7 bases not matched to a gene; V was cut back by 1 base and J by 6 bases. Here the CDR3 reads CASSQLGQGRGQPQHF. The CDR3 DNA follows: TGCGCCAGCAGTCAATTGGGACAGGGAAGGGGTCAGCCCCAGCATTTT.

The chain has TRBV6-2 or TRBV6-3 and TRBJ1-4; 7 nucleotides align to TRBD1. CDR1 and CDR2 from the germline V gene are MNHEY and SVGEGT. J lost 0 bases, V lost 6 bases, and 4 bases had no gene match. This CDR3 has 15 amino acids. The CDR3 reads CASSTGQATNEKLFF. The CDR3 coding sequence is TGTGCCAGCAGCACTGGACAGGCAACTAATGAAAAACTGTTTTTT.

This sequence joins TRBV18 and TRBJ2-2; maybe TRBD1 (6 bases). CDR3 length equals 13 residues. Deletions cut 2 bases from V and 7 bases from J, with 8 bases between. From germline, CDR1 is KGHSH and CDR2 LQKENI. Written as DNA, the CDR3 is TGTGCCAGCTCACCAGGGGGCCACGGGGAGCTGTTTTTT. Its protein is CASSPGGHGELFF.

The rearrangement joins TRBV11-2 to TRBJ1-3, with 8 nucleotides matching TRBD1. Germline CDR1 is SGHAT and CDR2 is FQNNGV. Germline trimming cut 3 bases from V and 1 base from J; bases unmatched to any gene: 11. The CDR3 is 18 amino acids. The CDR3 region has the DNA TGTGCCAGCAGCTTCCTTGATGACAGGGGCTGGTCTGGAAACACCATATATTTT. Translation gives CASSFLDDRGWSGNTIYF.

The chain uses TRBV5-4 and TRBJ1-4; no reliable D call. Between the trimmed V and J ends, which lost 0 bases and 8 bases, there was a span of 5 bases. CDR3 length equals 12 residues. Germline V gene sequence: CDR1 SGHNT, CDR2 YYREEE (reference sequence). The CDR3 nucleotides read TGTGCCAGCAGCTTGGACGGGGAAAAACTGTTTTTT. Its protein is CASSLDGEKLFF. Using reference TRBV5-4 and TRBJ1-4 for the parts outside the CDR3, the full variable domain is ETGVTQSPTHLIKTRGQQVTLRCSSQSGHNTVSWYQQALGQGPQFIFQYYREEENGRGNFPPRFSGLQFPNYSSELNVNALELDDSALYLCASSLDGEKLFFGSGTQLSVL.

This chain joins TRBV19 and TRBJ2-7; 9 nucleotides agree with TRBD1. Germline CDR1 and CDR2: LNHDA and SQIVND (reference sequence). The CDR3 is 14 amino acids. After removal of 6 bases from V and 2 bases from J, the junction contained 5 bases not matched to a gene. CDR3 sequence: CASRGTGSTYEQYF. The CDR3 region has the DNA TGTGCCAGTAGGGGGACAGGGAGTACCTACGAGCAGTACTTC.

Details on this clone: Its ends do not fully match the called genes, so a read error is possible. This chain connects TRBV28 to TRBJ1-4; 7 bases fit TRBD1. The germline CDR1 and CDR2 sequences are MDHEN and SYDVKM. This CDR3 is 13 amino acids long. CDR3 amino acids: CASSYTNPPGQNF. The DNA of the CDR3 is TGTGCCAGCAGTTATACGAATCCCCCGGGACAGAATTTT.

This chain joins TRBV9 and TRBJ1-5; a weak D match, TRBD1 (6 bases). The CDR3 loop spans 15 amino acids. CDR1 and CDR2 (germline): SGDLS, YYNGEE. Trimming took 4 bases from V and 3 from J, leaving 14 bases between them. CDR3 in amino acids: CASSPGDINNQPQHF. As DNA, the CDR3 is TGTGCCAGCAGCCCAGGGGACATAAACAATCAGCCCCAGCATTTT.

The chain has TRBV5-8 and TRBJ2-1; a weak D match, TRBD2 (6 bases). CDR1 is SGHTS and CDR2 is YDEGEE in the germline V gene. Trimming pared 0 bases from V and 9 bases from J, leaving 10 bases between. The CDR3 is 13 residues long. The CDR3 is CASSLGLGGEQFF. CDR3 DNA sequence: TGTGCCAGCAGCTTGGGCCTCGGGGGTGAGCAGTTCTTC.

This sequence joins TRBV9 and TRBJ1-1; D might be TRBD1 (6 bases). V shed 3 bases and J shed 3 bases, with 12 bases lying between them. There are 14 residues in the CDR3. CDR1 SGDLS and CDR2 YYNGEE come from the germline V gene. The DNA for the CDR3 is TGTGCCAGCAGCGAGACACCAGGGGACACTGAAGCTTTCTTT. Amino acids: CASSETPGDTEAFF.

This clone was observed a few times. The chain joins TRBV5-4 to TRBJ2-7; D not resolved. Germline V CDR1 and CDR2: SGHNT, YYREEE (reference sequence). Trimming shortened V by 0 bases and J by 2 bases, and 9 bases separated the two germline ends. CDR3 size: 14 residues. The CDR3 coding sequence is TGTGCCAGCAGCTTGGCCGGGTCCCCCTACGAGCAGTACTTC. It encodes CASSLAGSPYEQYF.

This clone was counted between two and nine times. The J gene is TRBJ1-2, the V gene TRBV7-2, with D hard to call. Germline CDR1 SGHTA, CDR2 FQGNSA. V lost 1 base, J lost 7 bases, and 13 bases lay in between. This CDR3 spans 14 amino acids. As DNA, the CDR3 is TGTGCCAGCAGCTTAGGAGTCGTCGGGAGTGGCTACACCTTC. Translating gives CASSLGVVGSGYTF.

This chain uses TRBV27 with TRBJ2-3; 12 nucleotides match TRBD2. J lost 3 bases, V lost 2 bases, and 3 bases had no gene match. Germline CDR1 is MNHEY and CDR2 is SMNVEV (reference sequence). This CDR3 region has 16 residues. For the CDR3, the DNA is TGTGCCAGCAGTTTAGGACTAGCGGGGATAACAGATACGCAGTATTTT. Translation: CASSLGLAGITDTQYF.

DNA of the CDR3: TGTGCCAGTAGTGGACAAGATCAGCCCCAGCATTTT. Translating it yields CASSGQDQPQHF. This chain links TRBV19 with TRBJ1-5, with a possible D match to TRBD1 (5 bases). The CDR3 runs 12 residues. Deletions cut 5 bases from V and 5 bases from J, with 7 bases between. Per germline, CDR1 LNHDA and CDR2 SQIVND (reference sequence).

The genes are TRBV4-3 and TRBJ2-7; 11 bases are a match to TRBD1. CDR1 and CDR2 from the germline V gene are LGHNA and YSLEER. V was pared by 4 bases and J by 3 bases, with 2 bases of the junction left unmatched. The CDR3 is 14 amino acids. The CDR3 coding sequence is TGCGCCAGCAGCCCAGGGACAGGGGGCTACGAGCAGTACTTC. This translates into CASSPGTGGYEQYF.

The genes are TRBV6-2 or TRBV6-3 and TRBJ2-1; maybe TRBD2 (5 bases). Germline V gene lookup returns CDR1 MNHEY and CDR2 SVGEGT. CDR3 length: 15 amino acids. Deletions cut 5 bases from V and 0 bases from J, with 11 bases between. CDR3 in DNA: TGTGCCAGCAGTACCACTAGTACCTCCTACAATGAGCAGTTCTTC. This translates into CASSTTSTSYNEQFF.

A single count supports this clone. CDR3 nucleotide sequence: TGTGCCTATATCAGGGGCAGCATGAACACTGAAGCTTTCTTT. It yields the protein CAYIRGSMNTEAFF. The chain joins TRBV30 to TRBJ1-1; D perhaps matches TRBD1 (6 bases). The CDR3 consists of 14 residues. Trimming took off 7 bases at V and 0 bases at J, with 15 bases between the two ends. Germline CDR1 reads GTSNPN; CDR2 reads SVGIG (reference sequence).

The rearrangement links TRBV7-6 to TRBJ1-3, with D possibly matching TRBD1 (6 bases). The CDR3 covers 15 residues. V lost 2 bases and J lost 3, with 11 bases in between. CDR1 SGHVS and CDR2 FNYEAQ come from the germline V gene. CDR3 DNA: TGTGCCAGCAGCTTATCAGGGACAAGTGGAAACACCATATATTTT. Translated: CASSLSGTSGNTIYF. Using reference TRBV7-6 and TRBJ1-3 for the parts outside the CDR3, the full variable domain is GAGVSQSPRYKVTKRGQDVALRCDPISGHVSLYWYRQALGQGPEFLTYFNYEAQQDKSGLPNDRFSAERPEGSISTLTIQRTEQRDSAMYRCASSLSGTSGNTIYFGEGSWLTVV.

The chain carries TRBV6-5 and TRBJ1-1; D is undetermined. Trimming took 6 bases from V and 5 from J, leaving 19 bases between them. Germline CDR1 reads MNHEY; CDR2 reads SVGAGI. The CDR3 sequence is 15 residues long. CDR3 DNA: TGTGCCAGCAGCATCGCCCTGTATGGCGGGACTGAAGCTTTCTTT. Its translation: CASSIALYGGTEAFF.

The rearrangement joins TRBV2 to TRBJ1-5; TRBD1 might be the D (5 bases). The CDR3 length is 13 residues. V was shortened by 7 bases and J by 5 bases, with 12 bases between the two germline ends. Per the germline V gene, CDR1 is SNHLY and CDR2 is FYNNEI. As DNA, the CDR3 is TGTGCCAGCAAACGGTGGGGGGATCAGCCCCAGCATTTT. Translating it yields CASKRWGDQPQHF.

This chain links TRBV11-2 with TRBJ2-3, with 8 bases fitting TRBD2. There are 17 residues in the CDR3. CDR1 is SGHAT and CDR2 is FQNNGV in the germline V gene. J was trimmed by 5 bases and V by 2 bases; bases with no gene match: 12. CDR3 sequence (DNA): TGTGCCAGCAGCTTACGTTCTCCGCGGGGGGTCCGAGATACGCAGTATTTT. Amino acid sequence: CASSLRSPRGVRDTQYF.

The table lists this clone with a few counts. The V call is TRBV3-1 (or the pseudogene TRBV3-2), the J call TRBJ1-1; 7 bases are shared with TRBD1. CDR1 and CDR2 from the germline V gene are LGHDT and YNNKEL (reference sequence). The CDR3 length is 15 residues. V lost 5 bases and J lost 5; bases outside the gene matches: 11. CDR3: CASSSQEGARTEAFF. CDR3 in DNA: TGTGCCAGCAGCTCGCAGGAGGGGGCGCGGACTGAAGCTTTCTTT.

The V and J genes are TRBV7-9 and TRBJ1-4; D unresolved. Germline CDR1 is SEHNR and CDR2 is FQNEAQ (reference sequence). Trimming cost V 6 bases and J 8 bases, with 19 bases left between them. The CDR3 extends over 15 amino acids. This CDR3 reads CASSRPISSREKLFF. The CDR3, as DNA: TGTGCCAGCAGTCGTCCTATTTCATCGCGGGAAAAACTGTTTTTT.

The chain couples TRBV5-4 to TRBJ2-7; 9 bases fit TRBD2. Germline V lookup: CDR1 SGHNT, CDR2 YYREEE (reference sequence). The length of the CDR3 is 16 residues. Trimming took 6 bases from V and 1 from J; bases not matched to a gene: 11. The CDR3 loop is CASNEGGGAISYEQYF. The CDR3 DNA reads TGTGCCAGCAATGAGGGCGGGGGGGCGATATCCTACGAGCAGTACTTC.